This T cell receptor (beta chain) originates from a study of blood T cell repertoires in COVID-19. Whole-study context: The study drew acute and convalescent COVID-19 samples from the United States, Italy and Spain. T cells, B-cell-depleted T cells, or PBMCs supplied cDNA or gDNA.

Germline V gives CDR1 SGHTA, CDR2 FQGTGA. The CDR3 runs 16 residues. V lost 5 bases, J lost 1 base, and 5 bases stayed unmatched. Authors' processing steps: Estimation of nucleated cell counts was performed using reference gene primer amplification. Clones were sequenced by immunoSEQ multiplex PCR, and TCRdb holds only the in-frame ones, with some missing. That table furnishes V, J and clone size, whereas the DNA furnished D and trimming. Among around 76,000 clones listed, around 83% were seen once. The V gene is TRBV7-3, the J gene TRBJ2-3, with 11 bases fitting TRBD2. The TCR sequence derives from an elderly man with acute or convalescent COVID-19. The sample consisted of peripheral blood. The CDR3 protein is CASSLLTSGGTDTQYF. The CDR3 DNA is TGTGCCAGCAGCCTCCTGACTAGCGGGGGCACAGATACGCAGTATTTT.